Listed below are T cell receptor beta chains from one sample, sequenced in a study of resident and recirculating memory T cells in vitiligo. The method was immunoSEQ multiplex PCR; TCRdb's version includes in-frame clones alone and lacks a portion of them. The sample holds 70,000 to 75,000 clones; approximately 90% are singletons and the top ten take around 4.9%. Material: blood. These receptors were collected from a male donor with vitiligo. The CDR3 runs from the conserved cysteine through the conserved F or W. The D gene is left open where the match is weak. Size is omitted from some rows. Given values are once, few, many or a class for expanded clones.

clone_size: -
d_call: -
v_call: TRBV19
j_call: TRBJ2-3
cdr3_aa: CASSIKGSTDTQYF
cdr3_nt: TGTGCCAGTAGTATTAAGGGGTCCACAGATACGCAGTATTTT

clone_size: -
d_call: -
v_call: TRBV18
j_call: TRBJ1-2
cdr3_aa: CASSPPIGSGYTF
cdr3_nt: TGTGCCAGCTCACCACCGATAGGGAGTGGCTACACCTTC

clone_size: -
d_call: -
v_call: TRBV6-6
j_call: TRBJ1-1
cdr3_aa: CASSYSSPGTEAFF
cdr3_nt: TGTGCCAGCAGTTACTCGTCCCCAGGGACTGAAGCTTTCTTT

clone_size: -
d_call: -
v_call: TRBV5-4
j_call: TRBJ2-7
cdr3_aa: CASSLGAISSYEQYF
cdr3_nt: TGTGCCAGCAGCTTGGGAGCGATTAGCTCCTACGAGCAGTACTTC

clone_size: -
d_call: TRBD2
v_call: TRBV4-2
j_call: TRBJ2-7
cdr3_aa: CASSQGLAGGASYEQYF
cdr3_nt: TGTGCCAGCAGCCAGGGACTAGCGGGGGGGGCCTCCTACGAGCAGTACTTC

clone_size: -
d_call: -
v_call: TRBV5-4
j_call: TRBJ1-2
cdr3_aa: CASRYSRVGGYTF
cdr3_nt: TGTGCCAGCAGATATAGCAGGGTAGGGGGCTACACCTTC

clone_size: -
d_call: -
v_call: TRBV21-1
j_call: TRBJ1-2
cdr3_aa: CASGGVYGYTF
cdr3_nt: TGTGCCAGCGGAGGAGTCTATGGCTACACCTTC

clone_size: few
d_call: TRBD2
v_call: TRBV6-6
j_call: TRBJ2-1
cdr3_aa: CASSVGLAGSQEQFF
cdr3_nt: TGTGCCAGCAGCGTAGGACTAGCGGGGTCCCAGGAGCAGTTCTTC

clone_size: -
d_call: -
v_call: TRBV6-1
j_call: TRBJ1-5
cdr3_aa: CASNRQDSNQPQHF
cdr3_nt: TGTGCCAGCAATCGACAGGATAGCAATCAGCCCCAGCATTTT

clone_size: once
d_call: TRBD1
v_call: TRBV5-4
j_call: TRBJ2-1
cdr3_aa: CASSLPPTGVYNEQFF
cdr3_nt: TGTGCCAGCAGCTTACCACCGACAGGGGTTTACAATGAGCAGTTCTTC

clone_size: -
d_call: -
v_call: TRBV27
j_call: TRBJ2-7
cdr3_aa: CASSLGLGSYEQYF
cdr3_nt: TGTGCCAGCAGTTTAGGACTTGGCTCCTACGAGCAGTACTTC

clone_size: -
d_call: TRBD2
v_call: TRBV9
j_call: TRBJ2-7
cdr3_aa: CASSVAAGGGSYEQYF
cdr3_nt: TGTGCCAGCAGCGTAGCCGCCGGGGGGGGATCCTACGAGCAGTACTTC

clone_size: -
d_call: -
v_call: TRBV5-4
j_call: TRBJ2-5
cdr3_aa: CASSLAQGLETQYF
cdr3_nt: TGTGCCAGCAGCTTGGCCCAGGGGCTAGAGACCCAGTACTTC

clone_size: -
d_call: -
v_call: TRBV30
j_call: TRBJ2-1
cdr3_aa: CAWEALSNSNEQFF
cdr3_nt: TGTGCCTGGGAAGCCCTGTCAAATTCCAATGAGCAGTTCTTC